The TCR beta chain under discussion was sequenced for a study of cytomegalovirus exposure and HLA in healthy donors. Notes on the study in general: The authors enumerated over 150 TCR beta chains as linked to cytomegalovirus. Most TCR sequences were seen very rarely across donors, but some public TCRs occurred in many.

The J segment lost 2 bases and the V segment lost 2 bases, leaving 12 bases of the junction unmatched. The germline V gene has CDR1 SQVTM and CDR2 ANQGSEA. The CDR3 covers 16 residues. Comments on this clone: Its antigen is still unknown.

It was with 60 Vbeta and 13 Jbeta primers that the PCR ran. Assay used: immunoSEQ multiplex PCR; TCRdb lists only in-frame clones, some missing. The repertoire consists of around 120,000 clones, with approximately 77% occurring once and the leading ten covering around 2%. This TCR came from a man between 18 and 35 years old in good health and CMV-seronegative. The V gene is TRBV29-1, the J gene TRBJ2-7, with 7 bases identical to TRBD1. Sequencing was done on a sample of PBMCs. CDR3: CSVEYRQGTRPYEQYF. The CDR3, as DNA: TGCAGCGTTGAATACCGACAGGGAACCAGGCCCTACGAGCAGTACTTC.